This TCR beta chain was identified in a study of blood T cell repertoires in COVID-19. Background on the study: Samples came from the United States, Italy and Spain, spanning acute and convalescent COVID-19. PBMCs, B-cell-depleted T cells, or T cells provided the cDNA or gDNA that made up the material.

Using immunoSEQ multiplex PCR, the repertoire was profiled, and TCRdb retains in-frame clones only, with some absent. The sample holds a few hundred thousand clones, nearly 90% seen once. Residents of about two dozen US areas, aged roughly 18 to 89 years, made up the participants. The receptor was derived from a woman aged 18-29 years with acute COVID-19. Input material: PBMCs or T cells enriched from blood (not recorded which).

The CDR3 DNA reads as TGCGCCAGCAGCCGACAACCATCCGAGGATACGCAGTATTTT. Translation gives CASSRQPSEDTQYF. The V call is TRBV5-1, the J call TRBJ2-3; D call uncertain. Germline V gives CDR1 SGHRS, CDR2 YFSETQ. V lost 4 bases and J lost 6, with 15 bases in between. This CDR3 is 14 amino acids long.